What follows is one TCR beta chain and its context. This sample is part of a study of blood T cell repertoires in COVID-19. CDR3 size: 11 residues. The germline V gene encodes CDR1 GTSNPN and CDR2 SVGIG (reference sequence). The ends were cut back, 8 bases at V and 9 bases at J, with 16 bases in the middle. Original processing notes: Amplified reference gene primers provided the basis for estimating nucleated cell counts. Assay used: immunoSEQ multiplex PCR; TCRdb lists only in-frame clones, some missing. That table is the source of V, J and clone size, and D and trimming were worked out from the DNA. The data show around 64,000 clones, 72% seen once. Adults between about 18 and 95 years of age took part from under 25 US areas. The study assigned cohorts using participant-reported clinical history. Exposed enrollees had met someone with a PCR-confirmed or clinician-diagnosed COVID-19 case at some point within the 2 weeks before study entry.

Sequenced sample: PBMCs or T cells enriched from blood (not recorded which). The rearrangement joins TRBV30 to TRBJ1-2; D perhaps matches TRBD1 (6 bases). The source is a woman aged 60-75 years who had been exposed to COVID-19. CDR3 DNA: TGTGCCAACTTTAAAGGGGGAAGCTACACCTTC. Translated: CANFKGGSYTF.